The clone carrying this TCR beta chain was seen just once. The table came from immunoSEQ multiplex PCR; TCRdb's copy has only in-frame clones and leaves some out. The sample consists of about 73,000 clones, around 81% of them appearing once. The record originates from a study of blood T cell repertoires in COVID-19. The overall study: Whether acute or convalescent, the COVID-19 samples came from the United States, Italy and Spain. The analysed material was cDNA or gDNA that came from T cells, B-cell-depleted T cells, or PBMCs.

The CDR3 is 15 residues long. The germline CDR1 and CDR2 sequences are KGHSH and LQKENI. V was cut by 0 bases and J by 4 bases, with 13 bases left in between. The J gene is TRBJ2-7, the V gene TRBV18, with TRBD2 as a possible D gene (5 bases). The sample taken for sequencing was peripheral blood. The source of this sequence is a human donor in a cohort sampled during active COVID-19. The CDR3: CASSPPVQQRYEQYF. The DNA for the CDR3 is TGTGCCAGCTCACCACCTGTACAGCAGCGGTACGAGCAGTACTTC.